This T cell receptor (beta chain) was observed in a study of Graves' ophthalmopathy and Graves' hyperthyroidism. J was trimmed by 6 bases and V by 2 bases; bases with no gene match: 10. The CDR3 extends over 16 amino acids. Germline V lookup: CDR1 PRHDT, CDR2 FYEKMQ (reference sequence). RNA transcripts provided the template for amplifying TCR beta CDR3 regions. First-round RT-PCR relied on HTBI primers, and a second-round multiplex PCR came next. TCRdb used MiXCR to reprocess the multiplex PCR reads, holding one entry per CDR3 protein. The table shows 150,000 to 200,000 distinct CDR3 sequences, with about two fifths occurring only once.

This TCR came from a man aged 30 to 45 with Graves' ophthalmopathy. V and J are TRBV13 and TRBJ1-1, with 9 bases identical to TRBD1. The sequenced sample consisted of peripheral blood. The CDR3 coding sequence is TGTGCCAGCAGCTTACGCCGGGACAGGGTTGGCGCTGAAGCTTTCTTT. Translating it yields CASSLRRDRVGAEAFF.